The 31 T cell receptor beta chains in this list originate from one sample, sequenced in a study of OX40 agonist ivuxolimab in advanced cancers. The library was generated by the immunoSEQ multiplex PCR assay. This immuneACCESS table, as held by TCRdb, lists in-frame sequences with V and J called but not all clones. Of the missing ones, under half trace to an unresolved V gene in checked studies; the others have no known cause. This sample is represented by tens of thousands of clones; about 85% of them were singletons. Clones ranked in the top ten supply 1.3% of the sample. The input for sequencing was CD4+ or CD8+ T cells sorted from blood, taken in a trial of the OX40 agonist ivuxolimab. These receptors were obtained from an adult with an advanced solid tumor such as melanoma, head and neck, liver or kidney cancer.

CDR3 in DNA: TGTGCCAGCAGTGAAGCGGAAACAGGGGGGGATTCACCCCTCCACTTT. It specifies CASSEAETGGDSPLHF. This rearrangement joins TRBV2 to TRBJ1-6; 8 bases agree with TRBD1. Germline CDR1 and CDR2: SNHLY and FYNNEI. Germline trimming cut 0 bases from V and 8 bases from J; bases unmatched to any gene: 6. The CDR3 runs to 16 residues.

The rearrangement links TRBV2 to TRBJ2-3, with 14 bases fitting TRBD2. Germline V CDR1 and CDR2: SNHLY, FYNNEI. The CDR3 sequence is 20 residues long. The V gene end was trimmed by 6 bases and the J gene end by 1 base; junction bases not matched to a gene: 15. CDR3 sequence (DNA): TGTGCCAGCAGACCGGGACTAGCGGGAGTTAGGAGTATGGGCACAGATACGCAGTATTTT. It encodes CASRPGLAGVRSMGTDTQYF.

The rearrangement uses TRBV30 and TRBJ1-2, with D unclear. CDR1 is GTSNPN, CDR2 SVGIG, per germline (reference sequence). Trimming removed 5 bases at V and 2 bases at J, with 12 bases between. This CDR3 is built from 13 residues. This chain's CDR3 is CAWSTDRNYGYTF. The CDR3, as DNA: TGTGCCTGGTCTACTGACCGAAACTATGGCTACACCTTC.

The genes are TRBV5-1 and TRBJ2-5, with 12 bases fitting TRBD2. CDR1 is SGHRS, CDR2 YFSETQ, per germline. The CDR3 contains 15 residues. V lost 5 bases and J lost 1; bases outside the gene matches: 3. As DNA, the CDR3 is TGCGCCAGCAGGACTAGCGGGGGATTCCAAGAGACCCAGTACTTC. This encodes CASRTSGGFQETQYF.

Turning to this clone: At one end the junction does not follow the germline gene, possibly because of a read error. Different DNA sequences within this sample yield the same CDR3. V gene TRBV29-1 combines with J gene TRBJ1-5; TRBD1 might be the D (5 bases). Germline CDR1 and CDR2: SQVTM and ANQGSEA. The CDR3 is 14 amino acids. The CDR3 DNA reads TGTAGCGTTGCTAAGGGGCTAAGCAATCAGCCCCAGCATTTT. It specifies CSVAKGLSNQPQHF.

The chain employs TRBV7-8 and TRBJ2-2; no reliable D call. CDR3 length: 15 amino acids. Trimming took 1 base from V and 3 from J, leaving 9 bases between them. The germline V gene has CDR1 SGHVS and CDR2 FQNEAQ. The CDR3 spells CASSLGDGYTGELFF. CDR3 DNA: TGTGCCAGCAGCTTAGGAGACGGCTACACCGGGGAGCTGTTTTTT.

J is TRBJ2-3 and V is TRBV10-3; TRBD2 is a possible D gene (6 bases). Per the germline V gene, CDR1 is ENHRY and CDR2 is SYGVKD. This CDR3 is built from 15 residues. The V end lost 7 bases, the J end lost 0 bases, and 14 bases lay between the germline ends. The DNA for the CDR3 is TGTGCCATCACCGACACTAGCAGAAGCACAGATACGCAGTATTTT. It translates to CAITDTSRSTDTQYF.

The rearrangement uses TRBV5-5 and TRBJ2-5, with 14 bases that match TRBD2. Germline CDR1 SGHKS, CDR2 YYEKEE (reference sequence). CDR3 length equals 16 residues. The J segment lost 4 bases and the V segment lost 1 base, leaving 3 bases of the junction unmatched. As DNA, the CDR3 is TGTGCCAGCAGCTTGACGACTAGCGGGAGGGCAGAGACCCAGTACTTC. Translation: CASSLTTSGRAETQYF.

V usage is TRBV6-5 and J usage is TRBJ2-7; TRBD1 agrees at 9 bases. V was pared by 5 bases and J by 6 bases, with 5 bases of the junction left unmatched. Germline values: CDR1 MNHEY, CDR2 SVGAGI. The CDR3 extends over 13 amino acids. CDR3 nucleotides: TGTGCCAGCAGTCGCCGGACAGGGGCCGAGCAGTACTTC. It is translated as CASSRRTGAEQYF.

The rearrangement uses TRBV6-1 and TRBJ1-3, with a weak D call TRBD1 (6 bases). The CDR3 spans 16 residues. The V end lost 0 bases, the J end lost 4 bases, and 13 bases lay between the germline ends. In germline, CDR1 is MNHNS, CDR2 SASEGT. The CDR3 sequence: CASSEALATGGNTIYF. The DNA of the CDR3 is TGTGCCAGCAGTGAAGCGCTAGCGACAGGAGGAAACACCATATATTTT.

The CDR3 bases are TGTGCCAGCAGTTCCCGGACAGTTCGGGAGACCCAGTACTTC. This sequence encodes CASSSRTVRETQYF. This chain joins TRBV6-6 and TRBJ2-5, with a tentative D call TRBD1 (6 bases). The CDR3 consists of 14 residues. Per the germline V gene, CDR1 is MNHNY and CDR2 is SVGAGI (reference sequence). The V end was cut by 4 bases, the J end by 5 bases, with 14 bases between.

V and J are TRBV7-8 and TRBJ2-2, with a possible D match to TRBD2 (5 bases). CDR1 SGHVS and CDR2 FQNEAQ come from the germline V gene. The CDR3 is made up of 15 amino acids. V lost 5 bases to trimming and J lost 0 bases, with 10 bases between them. CDR3 DNA: TGTGCCAGCAGCCGGAGGACGTCGAACACCGGGGAGCTGTTTTTT. It encodes CASSRRTSNTGELFF.

The CDR3 coding sequence is TGTGCCAGCAGCTTAGGGTTGACAGGGGGCGTCGAGCAGTACTTC. Its protein is CASSLGLTGGVEQYF. The rearrangement uses TRBV11-2 and TRBJ2-7; 10 bases agree with TRBD1. The V and J ends lost 1 base and 6 bases, in that order; junction bases with no gene match: 6. CDR1 and CDR2 (germline): SGHAT, FQNNGV. This CDR3 comprises 15 residues.

The chain couples TRBV28 to TRBJ1-6; no clear D gene. The CDR3 has 14 amino acids. V was trimmed by 2 bases and J by 10 bases, leaving 12 bases between them. CDR1 and CDR2 from the germline V gene are MDHEN and SYDVKM. The CDR3 bases are TGTGCCAGCAGTTTAGAAGGGTTTGGATCACCCCTCCACTTT. Translation: CASSLEGFGSPLHF. The variable domain in full, completed from reference TRBV28 and TRBJ1-6, reads DVKVTQSSRYLVKRTGEKVFLECVQDMDHENMFWYRQDPGLGLRLIYFSYDVKMKEKGDIPEGYSVSREKKERFSLILESASTNQTSMYLCASSLEGFGSPLHFGNGTRLTVT.

This chain uses TRBV6-8 with TRBJ1-1, with 11 bases fitting TRBD1. Germline CDR1 reads MNHGY; CDR2 reads SAAAGT. Unmatched junction bases numbered 4, after V lost 2 bases and J lost 5 bases. The CDR3 has 15 amino acids. CDR3 sequence: CASSYPGQGATEAFF. CDR3 in DNA: TGTGCCAGCAGTTACCCCGGACAGGGGGCTACTGAAGCTTTCTTT.

V is TRBV27 and J is TRBJ2-3; weak D call: TRBD2 (6 bases). Per germline, CDR1 MNHEY and CDR2 SMNVEV (reference sequence). Trimming removed 4 bases at V and 4 bases at J, with 18 bases between. The CDR3 loop spans 16 amino acids. Here the CDR3 reads CASSYRWGVLADTQYF. The CDR3 DNA reads TGTGCCAGCAGTTATAGATGGGGGGTCTTGGCAGATACGCAGTATTTT.

The chain joins TRBV19 to TRBJ2-7; TRBD1 matches at 8 bases. The V gene's germline CDR1 is LNHDA and CDR2 SQIVND (reference sequence). This CDR3 contains 13 residues. V dropped 4 bases and J dropped 6; count of bases not matched to a gene: 5. CDR3 residues: CASSTLRGPEQYF. As DNA, the CDR3 is TGTGCCAGTAGTACCCTCAGGGGGCCCGAGCAGTACTTC.

The chain couples TRBV11-2 to TRBJ2-7, with D possibly being TRBD1 or TRBD2 (5 bases each). Trimming pared 4 bases from V and 0 bases from J, leaving 13 bases between. This CDR3 comprises 15 residues. Germline CDR1 is SGHAT and CDR2 is FQNNGV. The CDR3 region has the DNA TGTGCCAGCAGCTCCAGGGACCGAGGCTCCTACGAGCAGTACTTC. Translation gives CASSSRDRGSYEQYF.

This chain uses TRBV6-5 with TRBJ2-3; D not resolved. This CDR3 spans 13 amino acids. The V and J ends lost 7 bases and 2 bases respectively, with 10 bases between them. The germline CDR1 and CDR2 sequences are MNHEY and SVGAGI. CDR3 sequence (DNA): TGTGCCAGCACTGGAAGAATCACAGATACGCAGTATTTT. Its protein product is CASTGRITDTQYF.

The CDR3 loop reads CASSLDRGLYGYTF. As DNA, the CDR3 is TGTGCCAGCAGCTTGGACAGGGGACTCTATGGCTACACCTTC. The rearrangement links TRBV5-6 to TRBJ1-2, with 7 bases lining up with TRBD1. Germline V lookup: CDR1 SGHDT, CDR2 YYEEEE. V trimming: 0 bases; J trimming: 4 bases; junction bases outside the gene matches: 3. The CDR3 consists of 14 residues.

The rearrangement uses TRBV28 and TRBJ2-1; maybe TRBD1 (6 bases). Germline assignment: CDR1 MDHEN and CDR2 SYDVKM. The CDR3 has 18 amino acids. Trimming removed 8 bases at V and 1 base at J, with 24 bases between. This chain's CDR3 is CASSSRGSKGGSYNEQFF. As DNA, the CDR3 is TGTGCCAGCTCTTCGAGGGGGAGTAAGGGTGGGTCCTACAATGAGCAGTTCTTC. Together with reference TRBV28 and TRBJ2-1, the CDR3 gives the full variable domain: DVKVTQSSRYLVKRTGEKVFLECVQDMDHENMFWYRQDPGLGLRLIYFSYDVKMKEKGDIPEGYSVSREKKERFSLILESASTNQTSMYLCASSSRGSKGGSYNEQFFGPGTRLTVL.

V usage is TRBV19 and J usage is TRBJ1-5, with D hard to call. Germline V gives CDR1 LNHDA, CDR2 SQIVND (reference sequence). Trimming shortened V by 1 base and J by 7 bases, and 8 bases separated the two germline ends. This CDR3 has 13 residues. The CDR3 DNA reads TGTGCCAGTAGTATAGGGGTAGCGCAGCCCCAGCATTTT. It codes for CASSIGVAQPQHF. Using reference TRBV19 and TRBJ1-5 for the parts outside the CDR3, the full variable domain is DGGITQSPKYLFRKEGQNVTLSCEQNLNHDAMYWYRQDPGQGLRLIYYSQIVNDFQKGDIAEGYSVSREKKESFPLTVTSAQKNPTAFYLCASSIGVAQPQHFGDGTRLSIL.

A word on this clone: Different DNA sequences within this sample yield the same CDR3. The chain carries TRBV19 and TRBJ1-1, with no clear D. Germline V gene lookup returns CDR1 LNHDA and CDR2 SQIVND (reference sequence). The CDR3 consists of 13 residues. With 1 base removed from V and 2 bases from J, the gap between germline ends came to 5 bases. In DNA, the CDR3 is TGTGCCAGTAGTATAGCGGTTAACACTGAAGCTTTCTTT. Translating it yields CASSIAVNTEAFF.

The chain has TRBV4-1 and TRBJ1-2; 10 nucleotides line up with TRBD1. The CDR3 loop spans 16 amino acids. V lost 3 bases to trimming and J lost 8 bases; unmatched junction nucleotides: 12. Germline CDR1 reads MGHRA; CDR2 reads YSYEKL. Written as DNA, the CDR3 is TGCGCCAGCAGCCAGCAGACAGGGGGCGCGGTAATGGGCTACACCTTC. Its protein is CASSQQTGGAVMGYTF.

The chain is built from TRBV28 and TRBJ2-2; D unclear. The CDR3 sequence is 13 residues long. Per germline, CDR1 MDHEN and CDR2 SYDVKM. The V end lost 6 bases, the J end lost 4 bases, and 9 bases lay between the germline ends. The CDR3 DNA follows: TGTGCCAGCAGCCGAGAGAGCACCGGGGAGCTGTTTTTT. As protein: CASSRESTGELFF.

J is TRBJ2-3 and V is TRBV4-2, with 10 bases fitting TRBD2. The CDR3 spans 16 residues. Germline V lookup: CDR1 LGHNA, CDR2 YNFKEQ. The trim removed 2 bases at V and 3 bases at J, leaving 5 bases unmatched. DNA for the CDR3: TGTGCCAGCAGCCAACCTAGCGGGAGAATTACAGATACGCAGTATTTT. This encodes CASSQPSGRITDTQYF.

The chain joins TRBV5-1 to TRBJ1-4; 7 bases are shared with TRBD1. Per germline, CDR1 SGHRS and CDR2 YFSETQ. The CDR3 consists of 16 residues. V shed 4 bases, J shed 4 bases, and the junction held 10 bases outside the gene matches. DNA for the CDR3: TGCGCCAGCAGCAATAGAGGGGGCGCAAGTAATGAAAAACTGTTTTTT. It specifies CASSNRGGASNEKLFF.

V and J are TRBV6-8 and TRBJ1-1; unclear D gene. The CDR3 runs to 13 residues. V dropped 6 bases and J dropped 1 base, with 9 bases sitting between them. Germline V gives CDR1 MNHGY, CDR2 SAAAGT. The CDR3 sequence: CASSRNRNTEAFF. The CDR3 nucleotides read TGTGCCAGCAGCCGAAACAGGAACACTGAAGCTTTCTTT.

The rearrangement uses TRBV5-1 and TRBJ2-2; the D call may be TRBD1 or TRBD2 (5 bases each). Trimming took off 0 bases at V and 0 bases at J, with 9 bases between the two ends. CDR1 is SGHRS, CDR2 YFSETQ, per germline. The CDR3 sequence is 16 residues long. CDR3: CASSLARGANTGELFF. The CDR3, as DNA: TGCGCCAGCAGCTTGGCTAGGGGAGCGAACACCGGGGAGCTGTTTTTT.

The rearrangement uses TRBV5-1 and TRBJ1-4; the match to TRBD1 covers 8 bases. The ends lost 0 bases at V and 7 bases at J; junction bases unmatched: 5. Germline lookup yields CDR1 SGHRS and CDR2 YFSETQ. This CDR3 is 15 amino acids long. CDR3 sequence (DNA): TGCGCCAGCAGCTTGGGACAGGGGCGAGGTGAAAAACTGTTTTTT. Protein product: CASSLGQGRGEKLFF.

The V and J genes are TRBV5-4 and TRBJ2-1; no clear D gene. Germline CDR1 and CDR2: SGHNT and YYREEE (reference sequence). This CDR3 is built from 15 residues. V dropped 1 base and J dropped 3 bases, with 11 bases sitting between them. The CDR3 reads CASSLRLGGYNEQFF. The CDR3 DNA is TGTGCCAGCAGCTTGCGCCTCGGCGGCTACAATGAGCAGTTCTTC.